The entry below gives a single TCR beta chain sequence along with its context. The antigen remains undetermined. This CDR3 spans 13 amino acids. Trimming pared 2 bases from V and 10 bases from J, leaving 11 bases between. Germline V CDR1 and CDR2: MDHEN, SYDVKM. This sample stems from a study of T cells in narcolepsy. On the study more broadly: Patients with NT1 or NT2 and healthy control donors were enrolled.

The study, taken as a whole, reports: Reportedly, autoreactive clonotypes were serially detected in patients' blood but not controls'. Comparing one patient's CSF and blood CD4+ clonotypes highlighted HCRT- and TRIB2-specific autoreactive clonotypes. In some patient and control memory CD4+ samples, autoreactive clones were absent.

The repertoire was sequenced with immunoSEQ multiplex PCR; TCRdb's copy has only in-frame clones and lacks some. The sample has about 27,000 clones, 60% to 85% seen once. The rearrangement uses TRBV28 and TRBJ1-4, with unresolved D. The sample taken for sequencing was memory (CD45RA-) CD4+ T cells from blood. The receptor's source is a human donor in good health. CDR3 region: CASSLRELGKLFF. CDR3 coding DNA: TGTGCCAGCAGTTTACGCGAACTCGGAAAACTGTTTTTT.